This T cell receptor (beta chain) was captured by sequencing in a study of kidney transplant recipient with SARS-CoV-2 infection. The table lists this clonotype with many counts. TCRdb itself ran the reads through MiXCR, one entry per CDR3 protein. Of fewer than 250,000 distinct CDR3 sequences listed, more than 25% are singletons. CDR1 and CDR2 from the germline V gene are MGHRA and YSYEKL. Trimming left V 0 bases short and J 5 bases short, with 13 bases between. CDR3 length: 15 residues. The V and J genes are TRBV4-1 and TRBJ1-1; D may be TRBD1 (6 bases). The clonotype originates from a male patient between 25 and 39 years old who had COVID-19 and was a kidney transplant recipient. Some T cells here may be from the graft donor. The sample here was a blood sample, taken at baseline and between days 110 and 120 from a kidney transplant recipient. CDR3 loop: CASSQDPLGGTEAFF. For the CDR3, the DNA is TGCGCCAGCAGCCAAGATCCTTTAGGGGGGACTGAAGCTTTCTTT.